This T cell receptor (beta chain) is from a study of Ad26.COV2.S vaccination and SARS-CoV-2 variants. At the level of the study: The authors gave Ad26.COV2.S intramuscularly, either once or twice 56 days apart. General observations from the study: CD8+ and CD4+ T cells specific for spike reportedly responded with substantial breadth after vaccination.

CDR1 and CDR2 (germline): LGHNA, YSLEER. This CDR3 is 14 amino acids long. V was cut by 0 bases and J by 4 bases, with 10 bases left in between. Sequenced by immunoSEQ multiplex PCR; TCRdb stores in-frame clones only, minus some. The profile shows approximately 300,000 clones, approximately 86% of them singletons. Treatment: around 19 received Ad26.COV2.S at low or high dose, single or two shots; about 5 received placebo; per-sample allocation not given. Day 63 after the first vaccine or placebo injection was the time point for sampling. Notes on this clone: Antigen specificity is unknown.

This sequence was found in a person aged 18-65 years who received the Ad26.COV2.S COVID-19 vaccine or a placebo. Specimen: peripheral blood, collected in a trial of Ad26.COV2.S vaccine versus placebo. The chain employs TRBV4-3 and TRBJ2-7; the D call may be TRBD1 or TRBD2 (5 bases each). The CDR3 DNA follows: TGCGCCAGCAGCCAAGAGCGTGGGGGTTACGAGCAGTACTTC. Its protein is CASSQERGGYEQYF.